This T cell receptor beta chain came from a study of T-cell memory formation after mild COVID-19. TCRdb processed the 5' RACE reads anew with MiXCR; each CDR3 protein has one entry. The profile covers approximately 290,000 distinct CDR3 sequences, with approximately 20% appearing a single time and around a fifth taken by the ten largest. The CDR3 has 15 residues. Per germline, CDR1 SEHNR and CDR2 FQNEAQ (reference sequence). The ends were cut back, 1 base at V and 7 bases at J, with 14 bases in the middle. Source material: PBMCs or a T cell subset sorted from them (not recorded which). The clonotype was recovered from a man in his late teens or twenties who had mild COVID-19 (a few samples of this study predate the infection). Cell type and time point are not known. The chain uses TRBV7-9 and TRBJ2-4, with D possibly being TRBD2 (6 bases). The CDR3 protein is CASSLGGTVRNIQYF. In nucleotides, the CDR3 is TGTGCCAGCAGCTTAGGGGGGACTGTTCGCAACATTCAGTACTTC.